The 17 T cell receptor beta chains below all came from one sample that was sequenced in a study of T cells after yellow fever vaccination. In TCRdb, the 5' RACE reads were re-called with MiXCR into one record per CDR3 protein. The table includes under 200,000 distinct CDR3 sequences, 8% to 13% detected once. This sample comprised CD8+ T cells sorted from PBMCs, obtained 15 days after the yellow fever booster vaccination. Receptor source: a man between 18 and 35 years old who received the YFV17D yellow fever vaccine.

Only one count was recorded for this clonotype. The rearrangement links TRBV7-9 to TRBJ1-2; the D gene is possibly TRBD1 (5 bases). V was clipped by 6 bases and J by 1 base, with 12 bases between them. Germline V CDR1 and CDR2: SEHNR, FQNEAQ (reference sequence). The CDR3 totals 14 residues. The CDR3 DNA is TGTGCCAGCAGGGCAGGGTCCCTTAACTATGGCTACACCTTC. It specifies CASRAGSLNYGYTF.

The chain links TRBV7-9 to TRBJ1-4, with TRBD1 matching over 8 bases. The CDR3 is 15 amino acids. Germline values: CDR1 SEHNR, CDR2 FQNEAQ (reference sequence). Unmatched junction bases numbered 8, after V lost 5 bases and J lost 6 bases. The CDR3 bases are TGTGCCAGCAGCCGCGTCCCGGACAGGGATGAAAAACTGTTTTTT. Protein sequence: CASSRVPDRDEKLFF.

This clonotype was recorded a few times. The genes are TRBV20-1 and TRBJ2-5; 11 bases fit TRBD2. The ends lost 6 bases at V and 4 bases at J; junction bases unmatched: 10. The CDR3 extends over 15 amino acids. Germline lookup yields CDR1 DFQATT and CDR2 SNEGSKA (reference sequence). CDR3 residues: CSAPNSGGAAETQYF. The CDR3 nucleotides are TGCAGTGCCCCGAATAGCGGGGGGGCCGCAGAGACCCAGTACTTC.

This clonotype occurred many times. The rearrangement joins TRBV12-3 or TRBV12-4 to TRBJ1-1; TRBD1 might be the D (6 bases). The length of the CDR3 is 15 residues. Trimming stripped 3 bases from V and 3 bases from J, with 14 bases between. The CDR3 here is CASSFPHTGYTEAFF. CDR3 nucleotides: TGTGCCAGCAGTTTCCCCCACACAGGGTACACTGAAGCTTTCTTT.

In this sample, this clonotype turned up a few times. The genes are TRBV5-4 and TRBJ2-3; D call uncertain. V dropped 4 bases and J dropped 5 bases, with 17 bases sitting between them. The CDR3 totals 15 residues. The germline V gene encodes CDR1 SGHNT and CDR2 YYREEE (reference sequence). The CDR3 nucleotides read TGTGCCAGCAGCCCGCCTTTGGTAGTGGGAGATACGCAGTATTTT. Residues: CASSPPLVVGDTQYF.

This clonotype has a handful of counts. This chain connects TRBV5-1 to TRBJ1-1; D gene ambiguous. V lost 0 bases, J lost 3 bases, and 9 bases lay in between. Per the germline V gene, CDR1 is SGHRS and CDR2 is YFSETQ. The CDR3 is made up of 14 amino acids. CDR3 sequence: CASSLVAEDTEAFF. CDR3 nucleotides: TGCGCCAGCAGCTTGGTCGCGGAGGACACTGAAGCTTTCTTT. Looking up the rest from reference TRBV5-1 and TRBJ1-1 gives the full variable domain: KAGVTQTPRYLIKTRGQQVTLSCSPISGHRSVSWYQQTPGQGLQFLFEYFSETQRNKGNFPGRFSGRQFSNSRSEMNVSTLELGDSALYLCASSLVAEDTEAFFGQGTRLTVV.

Only one count was recorded for this clonotype. The chain joins TRBV7-8 to TRBJ1-3; no firm D call. V dropped 5 bases and J dropped 0 bases, with 11 bases sitting between them. CDR3 size: 15 residues. The V gene's germline CDR1 is SGHVS and CDR2 FQNEAQ. The DNA for the CDR3 is TGTGCCAGCAGCCGAGCCCGAGCCTCTGGAAACACCATATATTTT. It yields the protein CASSRARASGNTIYF.

V and J are TRBV29-1 and TRBJ2-5; 10 bases are shared with TRBD2. The CDR3 sequence is 14 residues long. Germline V gene lookup returns CDR1 SQVTM and CDR2 ANQGSEA. V shed 8 bases and J 0 bases; nucleotides not matched to a gene: 6. CDR3 in amino acids: CSMKLAGYQETQYF. The DNA for the CDR3 is TGCAGCATGAAACTAGCGGGGTACCAAGAGACCCAGTACTTC.

This clonotype was recorded at least ten times. The chain recombines TRBV7-8 with TRBJ2-7; tentatively, D is TRBD1 (6 bases). This CDR3 contains 13 residues. V was pared by 1 base and J by 2 bases, with 6 bases between. Germline CDR1 reads SGHVS; CDR2 reads FQNEAQ. CDR3 nucleotides: TGTGCCAGCAGCTTAGAGGGGGCCTACGAGCAGTACGTC. As protein: CASSLEGAYEQYV.

Only a few counts were recorded for this clonotype. The rearrangement links TRBV4-1 to TRBJ2-4; 8 bases align to TRBD2. The V segment lost 4 bases and the J segment 1 base; nucleotides outside the gene matches: 12. CDR3 length: 18 residues. Germline CDR1 reads MGHRA; CDR2 reads YSYEKL. CDR3 residues: CASSPQPGGVGAKNIQYF. The CDR3 DNA follows: TGCGCCAGCAGCCCGCAGCCCGGGGGGGTGGGGGCCAAAAACATTCAGTACTTC.

In this sample, this clonotype turned up a few times. The genes are TRBV7-9 and TRBJ2-1; no definite D call. V lost 2 bases and J lost 3, with 11 bases in between. CDR1 SEHNR and CDR2 FQNEAQ come from the germline V gene (reference sequence). This CDR3 has 15 amino acids. The CDR3 region is CASSLPPPDYNEQFF. CDR3 bases: TGTGCCAGCAGCTTACCCCCTCCGGACTACAATGAGCAGTTCTTC.

Ten or more counts support this clonotype. The chain is built from TRBV29-1 and TRBJ2-1; 13 nucleotides align to TRBD2. V shed 1 base and J 7 bases; nucleotides not matched to a gene: 4. This CDR3 is built from 15 residues. CDR1 and CDR2 from the germline V gene are SQVTM and ANQGSEA. The CDR3 loop reads CSVEATSGGANEQFF. As DNA, the CDR3 is TGCAGCGTTGAAGCAACTAGCGGGGGGGCGAATGAGCAGTTCTTC.

This clonotype was observed a few times. This chain joins TRBV5-1 and TRBJ1-1, with D tentatively TRBD1 (6 bases). The ends were cut back, 0 bases at V and 4 bases at J, with 13 bases in the middle. The length of the CDR3 is 15 residues. Per germline, CDR1 SGHRS and CDR2 YFSETQ. CDR3 nucleotide sequence: TGCGCCAGCAGCTTGGACGCAGGGGCCGTCACTGAAGCTTTCTTT. Its translation: CASSLDAGAVTEAFF.

J is TRBJ2-2 and V is TRBV7-6; TRBD1 is a possible D gene (7 bases). V gave up 2 bases and J gave up 5 bases, with 15 bases separating them. CDR3 size: 16 residues. Germline V CDR1 and CDR2: SGHVS, FNYEAQ. The DNA of the CDR3 is TGTGCCAGCAGCTTAACATACAGGGGAGGAACCGGGGAGCTGTTTTTT. As protein: CASSLTYRGGTGELFF.

This sequence joins TRBV12-3 or TRBV12-4 and TRBJ2-5; tentatively, D is TRBD2 (5 bases). This CDR3 spans 15 amino acids. V was pared by 6 bases and J by 5 bases, with 19 bases between. The chain's CDR3 is CASSPTTAAGETQYF. CDR3 nucleotides: TGTGCCAGCAGCCCGACTACGGCGGCCGGGGAGACCCAGTACTTC.

V and J are TRBV5-6 and TRBJ2-3, with D perhaps assigned TRBD1 or TRBD2 (5 bases each). CDR3 length: 15 amino acids. Germline CDR1 is SGHDT and CDR2 is YYEEEE. Trimming stripped 1 base from V and 11 bases from J, with 20 bases between. The CDR3 DNA follows: TGTGCCAGCAGCTTGAATTTCCCGGGGCCCCAATTGCAGTATTTT. It yields the protein CASSLNFPGPQLQYF.

This clonotype was recorded at least ten times. The V call is TRBV4-1, the J call TRBJ2-1; no definite D call. Germline V CDR1 and CDR2: MGHRA, YSYEKL. CDR3 length: 16 amino acids. The V end was cut by 1 base, the J end by 0 bases, with 10 bases between. The CDR3 sequence: CASSQVFAYSYNEQFF. As DNA, the CDR3 is TGCGCCAGCAGCCAAGTGTTCGCCTACTCCTACAATGAGCAGTTCTTC.